This TCR beta chain was identified during a study of T cell changes during pregnancy in multiple sclerosis. Clones were read by immunoSEQ multiplex PCR, and TCRdb kept only the in-frame ones, dropping some. The sample includes about 46,000 clones, roughly 93% seen only once; the top ten take around 4%. Germline lookup yields CDR1 ENHRY and CDR2 SYGVKD. CDR3 size: 13 residues. V was trimmed by 9 bases and J by 0 bases, leaving 8 bases between them. This sequence joins TRBV10-3 and TRBJ2-2, with D tentatively TRBD2 (5 bases). The starting material was CD8+ T cells from peripheral blood mononuclear cells, obtained in the first trimester of pregnancy. The TCR comes from a female donor with multiple sclerosis, enrolled in a pregnancy study. CDR3 DNA sequence: TGTGCCATAGGAGGAACGAACACCGGGGAGCTGTTTTTT. Its protein is CAIGGTNTGELFF.